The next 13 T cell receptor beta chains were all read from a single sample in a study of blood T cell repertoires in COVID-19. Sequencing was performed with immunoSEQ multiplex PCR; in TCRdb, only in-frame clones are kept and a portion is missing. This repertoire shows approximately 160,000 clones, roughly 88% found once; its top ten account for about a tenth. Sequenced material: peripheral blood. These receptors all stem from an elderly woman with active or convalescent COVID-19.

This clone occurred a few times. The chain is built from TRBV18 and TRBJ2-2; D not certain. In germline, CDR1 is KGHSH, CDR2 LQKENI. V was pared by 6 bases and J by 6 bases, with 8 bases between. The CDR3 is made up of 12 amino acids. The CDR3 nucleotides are TGTGCCAGCTCCGTTCGCGCCGGGGAGCTGTTTTTT. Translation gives CASSVRAGELFF.

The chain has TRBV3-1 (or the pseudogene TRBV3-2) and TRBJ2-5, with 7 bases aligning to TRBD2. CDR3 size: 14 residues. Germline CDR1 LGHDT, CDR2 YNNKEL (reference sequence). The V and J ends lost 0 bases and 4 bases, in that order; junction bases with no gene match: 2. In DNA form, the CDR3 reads TGTGCCAGCAGCCAAGAAAGCGGGGCAGAGACCCAGTACTTC. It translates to CASSQESGAETQYF.

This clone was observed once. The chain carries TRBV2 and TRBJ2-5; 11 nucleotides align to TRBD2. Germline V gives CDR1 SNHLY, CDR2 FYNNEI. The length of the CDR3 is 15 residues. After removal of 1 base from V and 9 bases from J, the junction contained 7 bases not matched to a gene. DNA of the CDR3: TGTGCCAGCAGTGAAGAGGCTAGCGGGGGGCCGGCCCAGTACTTC. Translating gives CASSEEASGGPAQYF.

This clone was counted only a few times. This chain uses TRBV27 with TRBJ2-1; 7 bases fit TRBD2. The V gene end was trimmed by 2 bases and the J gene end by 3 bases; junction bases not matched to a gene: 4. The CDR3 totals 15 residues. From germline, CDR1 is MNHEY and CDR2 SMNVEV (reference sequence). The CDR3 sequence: CASSLTTGGYNEQFF. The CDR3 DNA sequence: TGTGCCAGCAGTTTAACGACGGGGGGCTACAATGAGCAGTTCTTC.

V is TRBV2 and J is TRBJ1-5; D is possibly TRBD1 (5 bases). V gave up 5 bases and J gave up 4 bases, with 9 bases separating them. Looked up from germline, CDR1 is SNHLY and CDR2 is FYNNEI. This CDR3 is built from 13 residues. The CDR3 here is CASSRGGNQPQHF. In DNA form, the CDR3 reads TGTGCCAGCAGTAGGGGAGGGAATCAGCCCCAGCATTTT.

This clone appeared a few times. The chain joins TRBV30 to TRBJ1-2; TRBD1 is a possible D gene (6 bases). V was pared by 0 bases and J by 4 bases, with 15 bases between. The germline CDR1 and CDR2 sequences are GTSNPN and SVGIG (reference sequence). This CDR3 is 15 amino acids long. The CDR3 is CAWSVRAGALYGYTF. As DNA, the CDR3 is TGTGCCTGGAGTGTACGGGCAGGGGCCCTCTATGGCTACACCTTC.

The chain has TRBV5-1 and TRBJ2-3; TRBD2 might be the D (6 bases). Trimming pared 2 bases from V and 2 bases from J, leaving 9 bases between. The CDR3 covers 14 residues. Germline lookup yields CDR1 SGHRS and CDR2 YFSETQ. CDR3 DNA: TGCGCCAGCAGCTTCGGGGACTCCACAGATACGCAGTATTTT. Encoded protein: CASSFGDSTDTQYF. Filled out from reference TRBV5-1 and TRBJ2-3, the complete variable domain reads KAGVTQTPRYLIKTRGQQVTLSCSPISGHRSVSWYQQTPGQGLQFLFEYFSETQRNKGNFPGRFSGRQFSNSRSEMNVSTLELGDSALYLCASSFGDSTDTQYFGPGTRLTVL.

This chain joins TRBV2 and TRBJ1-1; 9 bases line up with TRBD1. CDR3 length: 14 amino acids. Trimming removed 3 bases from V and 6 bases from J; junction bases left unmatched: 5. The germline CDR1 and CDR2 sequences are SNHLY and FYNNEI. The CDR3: CASSDGQGWAEAFF. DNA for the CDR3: TGTGCCAGCAGTGATGGACAGGGGTGGGCTGAAGCTTTCTTT.

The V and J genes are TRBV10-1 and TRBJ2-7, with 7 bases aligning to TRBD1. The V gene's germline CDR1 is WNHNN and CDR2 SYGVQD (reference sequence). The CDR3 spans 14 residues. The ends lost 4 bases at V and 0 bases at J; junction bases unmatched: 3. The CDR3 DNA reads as TGCGCCAGCAGTGCCGGGACAGTCTCCTACGAGCAGTACTTC. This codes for CASSAGTVSYEQYF.

CDR3 in amino acids: CSVEPDNSYEQYF. The CDR3 DNA reads as TGCAGCGTTGAGCCGGACAACTCCTACGAGCAGTACTTC. This chain joins TRBV29-1 and TRBJ2-7; tentatively, D is TRBD1 (5 bases). The length of the CDR3 is 13 residues. Trimming cost V 3 bases and J 0 bases, with 9 bases left between them. Germline V lookup: CDR1 SQVTM, CDR2 ANQGSEA.

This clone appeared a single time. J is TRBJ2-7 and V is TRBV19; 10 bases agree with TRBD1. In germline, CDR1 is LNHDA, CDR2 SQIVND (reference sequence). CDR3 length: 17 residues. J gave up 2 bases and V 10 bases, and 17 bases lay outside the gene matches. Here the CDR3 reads CATGGTGASTPTYEQYF. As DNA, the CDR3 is TGTGCCACGGGGGGGACAGGGGCTTCCACCCCCACCTACGAGCAGTACTTC.

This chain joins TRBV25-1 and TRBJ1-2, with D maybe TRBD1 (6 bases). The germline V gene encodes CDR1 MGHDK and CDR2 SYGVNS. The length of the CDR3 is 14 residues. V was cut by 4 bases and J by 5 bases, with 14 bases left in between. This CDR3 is CASSGFERGYGYTF. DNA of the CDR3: TGTGCCAGCAGTGGTTTTGAGAGGGGGTATGGCTACACCTTC.

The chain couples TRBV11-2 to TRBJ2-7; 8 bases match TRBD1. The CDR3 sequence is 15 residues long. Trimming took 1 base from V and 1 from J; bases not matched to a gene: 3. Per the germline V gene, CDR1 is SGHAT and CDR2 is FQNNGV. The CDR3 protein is CASSLGGTGSYEQYF. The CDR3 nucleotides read TGTGCCAGCAGCTTAGGCGGGACAGGATCCTACGAGCAGTACTTC.